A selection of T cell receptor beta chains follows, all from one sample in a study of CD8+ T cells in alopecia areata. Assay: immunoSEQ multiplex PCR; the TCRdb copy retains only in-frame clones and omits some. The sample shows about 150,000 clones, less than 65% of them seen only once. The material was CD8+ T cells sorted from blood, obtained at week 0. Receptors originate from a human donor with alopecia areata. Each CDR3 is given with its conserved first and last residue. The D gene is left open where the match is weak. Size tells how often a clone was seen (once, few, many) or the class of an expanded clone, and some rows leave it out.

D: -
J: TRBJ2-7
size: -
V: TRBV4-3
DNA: TGCGCCAGCAGCCAGAGAGCAGGGGACTCCTACGAGCAGTACTTC
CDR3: CASSQRAGDSYEQYF

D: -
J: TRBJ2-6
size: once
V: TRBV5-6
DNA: TGTGCCAGCAGACCCCAGGGCTCTGGGGCCAACGTCCTGACTTTC
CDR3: CASRPQGSGANVLTF

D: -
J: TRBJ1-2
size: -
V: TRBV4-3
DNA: TGCGCCAGCAGCCCGGACCGGATTAACTATGGCTACACCTTC
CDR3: CASSPDRINYGYTF

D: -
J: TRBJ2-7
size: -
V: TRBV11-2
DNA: TGTGCCAGCAGCCATCGTACAGGGCCCCACGAGCAGTACTTC
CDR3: CASSHRTGPHEQYF

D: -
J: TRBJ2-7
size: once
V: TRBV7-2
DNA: TGTGCCAGCAGCTTTTCGGGGGAGGCCTACGAGCAGTACTTC
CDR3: CASSFSGEAYEQYF

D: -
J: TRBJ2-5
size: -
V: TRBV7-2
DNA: TGTGCCAGCAGCTTAGACCCCCCGGGGGGCTTGGGGGAGACCCAGTACTTC
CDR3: CASSLDPPGGLGETQYF

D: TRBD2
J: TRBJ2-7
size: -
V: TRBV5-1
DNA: TGCGCCAGCAGCCCGGGACTACAGGCGGGCGAGCAGTACTTC
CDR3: CASSPGLQAGEQYF

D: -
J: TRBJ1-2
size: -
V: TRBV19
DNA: TGTGCCAGTATCCCCTCATCAGGGTCACACTATGGCTACACCTTC
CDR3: CASIPSSGSHYGYTF

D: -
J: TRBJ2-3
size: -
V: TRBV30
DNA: TGTGCCTATCAGGGAGATACGCAGTATTTT
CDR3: CAYQGDTQYF

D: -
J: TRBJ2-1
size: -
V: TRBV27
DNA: TGTGCCAGCAGTTTAGGGGGATACAATGAGCAGTTCTTC
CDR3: CASSLGGYNEQFF

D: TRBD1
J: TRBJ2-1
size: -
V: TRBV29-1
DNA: TGCAGCGTTGAGCCCTGGACAGGCGATAGCTCCTACAATGAGCAGTTCTTC
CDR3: CSVEPWTGDSSYNEQFF